What follows describes a single T cell receptor beta chain. As yet, its antigen is unknown. This sample was taken from a study of cytomegalovirus exposure and HLA in healthy donors. Study-wide results and caveats: As was reported, the classifier diagnosed cytomegalovirus status with high specificity and sensitivity.

The study ran its PCR with 60 Vbeta and 13 Jbeta primers. Per the original methods: About 9.9 million shared chains were among 65 million to 85 million unique TCR beta chains counted in a later analysis. Clones were sequenced by immunoSEQ multiplex PCR, and TCRdb holds only the in-frame ones, with some missing. V and J calls and clone size come straight from that table; D and trimming were deduced from the DNA. The sample lists about 160,000 clones, roughly 80% seen once, with 8.5% in the top ten. Donors consisted of healthy bone marrow donors. The germline V gene has CDR1 MRHNA and CDR2 SNTAGT. Trimming took off 2 bases at V and 3 bases at J, with 19 bases between the two ends. The CDR3 spans 17 residues.

The material sequenced was PBMCs. The chain carries TRBV6-4 and TRBJ1-1; a weak D match, TRBD1 (5 bases). The TCR was taken from a male donor in good health and CMV-seropositive. The CDR3 DNA reads TGTGCCAGCAGTGACGTGTGGTTGGGGGGGTGGGACACTGAAGCTTTCTTT. This encodes CASSDVWLGGWDTEAFF.